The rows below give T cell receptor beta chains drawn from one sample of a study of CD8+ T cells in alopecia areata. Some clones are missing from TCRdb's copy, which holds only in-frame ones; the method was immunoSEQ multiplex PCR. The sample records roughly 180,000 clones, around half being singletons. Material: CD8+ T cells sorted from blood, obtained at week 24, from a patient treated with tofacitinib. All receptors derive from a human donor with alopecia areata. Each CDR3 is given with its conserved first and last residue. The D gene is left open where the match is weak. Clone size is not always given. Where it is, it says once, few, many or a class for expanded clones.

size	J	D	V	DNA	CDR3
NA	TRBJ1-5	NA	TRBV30	TGTGCCTGGAGTTCATCCTTGGGTCAGCCCCAGCATTTT	CAWSSSLGQPQHF
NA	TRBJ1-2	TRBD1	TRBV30	TGTGCCTGGAGTGTACTTTCGGGACAGCCGTATGGCTACACCTTC	CAWSVLSGQPYGYTF
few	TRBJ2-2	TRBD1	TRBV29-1	TGCAGCGTGGACCCGGGACAGACGAACACCGGGGAGCTGTTTTTT	CSVDPGQTNTGELFF
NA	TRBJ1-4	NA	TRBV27	TGTGCCAGCAGTTCCGATACAGTGGAAGCTCGGGAAAAACTGTTTTTT	CASSSDTVEAREKLFF
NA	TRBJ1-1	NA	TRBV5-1	TGCGCCAGCAGCTTTGGGACTGAAGCTTTCTTT	CASSFGTEAFF
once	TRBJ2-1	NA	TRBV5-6	TGTGCCAGCAGCTCTGGAGGGACAGCACACAATGAGCAGTTCTTC	CASSSGGTAHNEQFF
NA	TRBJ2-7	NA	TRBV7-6	TGTGCCAGCAGCTTTCAAGCAGCCGGGGTCAACGAGCAGTACTTC	CASSFQAAGVNEQYF
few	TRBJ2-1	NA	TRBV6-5	TGTGCCAGCAGGGCGTACAATGAGCAGTTCTTC	CASRAYNEQFF
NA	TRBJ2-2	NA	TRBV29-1	TGCAGCGTTGATCAGGGGGGCAGAACCGGGGAGCTGTTTTTT	CSVDQGGRTGELFF
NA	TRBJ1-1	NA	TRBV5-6	TGTGCCAGCAGCGCGGTAAACACTGAAGCTTTCTTT	CASSAVNTEAFF
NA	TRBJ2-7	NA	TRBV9	TGTGCCAGCAGCGTAGGGGGGGTCCTAGCGGAGCAGTACTTC	CASSVGGVLAEQYF
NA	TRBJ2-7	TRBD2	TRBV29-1	TGCAGCGTCTTGTTCATTACTAGCGGGGAATACGAGCAGTACTTC	CSVLFITSGEYEQYF
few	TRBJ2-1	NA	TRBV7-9	TGTGCCAGCAGCTTAGGGGACACCTACAATGAGCAGTTCTTC	CASSLGDTYNEQFF
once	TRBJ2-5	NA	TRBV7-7	TGTGCCAGCAGCGCCGAGACAGGCCAAGAGACCCAGTACTTC	CASSAETGQETQYF
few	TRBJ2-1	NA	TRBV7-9	TGTGCCAGCAGCTCCAATGAGCAGTTCTTC	CASSSNEQFF
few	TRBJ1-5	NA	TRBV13	TGTGCCAGCTCTCGGGGGAATCAGCCCCAGCATTTT	CASSRGNQPQHF
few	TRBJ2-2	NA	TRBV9	TGTGCCAGCAGCGCGGGGGCGGGGGAGCTGTTTTTT	CASSAGAGELFF
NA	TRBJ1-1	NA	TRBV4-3	TGCGCCAGCAGCCAAGAGGTTCCCCAGGGAGTGGGAGCTTTCTTT	CASSQEVPQGVGAFF
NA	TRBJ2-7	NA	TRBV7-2	TGTGCCAGCAGCTTCCCCCGGGACGGGTCCTACGAGCAGTACTTC	CASSFPRDGSYEQYF
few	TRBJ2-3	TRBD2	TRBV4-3	TGCGCCAGCAGCCAAGATGGGGTTGCGGGGGGCACAGATACGCAGTATTTT	CASSQDGVAGGTDTQYF
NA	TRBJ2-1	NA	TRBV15	TGTGCCACCAGCAGAGTTCGGGCGGGTGAGGATGAGCAGTTCTTC	CATSRVRAGEDEQFF
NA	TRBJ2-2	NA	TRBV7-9	TGTGCCAGCAGCTTAGCGCCGTTCGAACTAGGGAACACCGGGGAGCTGTTTTTT	CASSLAPFELGNTGELFF
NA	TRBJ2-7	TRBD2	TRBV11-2	TGTGCCAGCAGTGGGACTAGCGGGGGTTCCTACGAGCAGTACTTC	CASSGTSGGSYEQYF
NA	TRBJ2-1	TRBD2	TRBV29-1	TGCAGCGTTAAGGGACTAGCGGGTTACAATGAGCAGTTCTTC	CSVKGLAGYNEQFF
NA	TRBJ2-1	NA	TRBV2	TGTGCCAGCAGTGGGAATCCCGGGACGATCGATGAGCAGTTCTTC	CASSGNPGTIDEQFF
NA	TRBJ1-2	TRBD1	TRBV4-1	TGCGCCAGCAGCCAAGTGACAGGGGGTGGCTACACCTTC	CASSQVTGGGYTF
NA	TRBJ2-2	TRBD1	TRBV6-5	TGTGCCATCAGCGGGACAGGGGAATCCGGGGAGCTGTTTTTT	CAISGTGESGELFF
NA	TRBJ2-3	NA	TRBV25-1	TGTGCCAGCAGTGGCCCCCGTGGGCAGTATTTT	CASSGPRGQYF
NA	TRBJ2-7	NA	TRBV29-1	TGCAGCGTTGAGGGGGGAGAAGCCTACGAGCAGTACTTC	CSVEGGEAYEQYF
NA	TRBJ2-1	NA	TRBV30	TGTGCCTGGAGTCGGGGCGTCTACAATGAGCAGTTCTTC	CAWSRGVYNEQFF
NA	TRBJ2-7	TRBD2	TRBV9	TGTGCCACCGGACCCGGGACTAGCGACGAGCAGTACTTC	CATGPGTSDEQYF
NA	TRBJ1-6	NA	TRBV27	TGTGCCAGCAGTTTATCGGCCGCGGCGTTATATAATTCACCCCTCCACTTT	CASSLSAAALYNSPLHF
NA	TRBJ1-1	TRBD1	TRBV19	TGTGCCAGTAGTATAGCCACAGGGGAAACTGAAGCTTTCTTT	CASSIATGETEAFF